The present entry profiles one TCR beta chain with its context. The antigen remains undetermined. The CDR3 is made up of 14 amino acids. The V end lost 4 bases, the J end lost 3 bases, and 10 bases lay between the germline ends. Germline CDR1 MNHEY, CDR2 SMNVEV (reference sequence). This record belongs to a study of shared clonotypes between healthy human individuals. Study-wide points: Read depth was anticipated to influence clonotype sharing among donors. What limited the represented genetic and exposure-history diversity was the small number of donors.

The assay was immunoSEQ multiplex PCR, and TCRdb's table has in-frame clones only and misses some. The table has hundreds of thousands of clones, 90% to 97% seen once. Positively selected for CCR7, the CD45RO-negative cells used as naive CD8 cells excluded terminally differentiated effector memory CD45RA+ cells. Sequencing was performed on naive CD8+ T cells sorted from blood. This sequence was found in a woman in her twenties or thirties in good health. The chain couples TRBV27 to TRBJ1-5; TRBD1 is a possible D gene (5 bases). CDR3 DNA: TGTGCCAGCAGTTCGGCAGGGATCAATCAGCCCCAGCATTTT. It yields the protein CASSSAGINQPQHF.